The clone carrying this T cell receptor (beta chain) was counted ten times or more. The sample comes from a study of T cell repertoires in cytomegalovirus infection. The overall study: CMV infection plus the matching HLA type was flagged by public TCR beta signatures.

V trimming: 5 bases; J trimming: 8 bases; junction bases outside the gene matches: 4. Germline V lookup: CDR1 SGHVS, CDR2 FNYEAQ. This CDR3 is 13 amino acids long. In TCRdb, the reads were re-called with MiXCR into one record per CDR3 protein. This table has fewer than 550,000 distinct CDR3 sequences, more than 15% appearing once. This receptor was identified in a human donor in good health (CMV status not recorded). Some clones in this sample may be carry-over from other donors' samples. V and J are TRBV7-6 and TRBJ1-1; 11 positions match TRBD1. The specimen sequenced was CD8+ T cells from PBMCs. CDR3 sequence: CASSEDRGHEAFF. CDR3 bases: TGTGCCAGCAGCGAGGACAGGGGGCACGAAGCTTTCTTT.